This TCR beta chain was observed in a study of T-cell memory formation after mild COVID-19. Study-wide findings and caveats: Some responding clones appeared in pre-infection memory, suggesting cross-reactive memory joined.

Trimming left V 5 bases short and J 0 bases short, with 20 bases between. The germline V gene encodes CDR1 SGHAT and CDR2 FQNNGV. The CDR3 spans 19 residues. This clonotype was found a few times. Its cognate antigen is unknown. TCRdb re-called the 5' RACE reads through MiXCR, storing one row per CDR3 protein. The data show 110,000 to 150,000 distinct CDR3 sequences, around 27% seen once. The sequence was obtained from an adult woman who had mild COVID-19 (a few samples of this study predate the infection). Cell type and time point are not known. Sequenced material: PBMCs or a T cell subset sorted from them (not recorded which). The J gene is TRBJ2-6, the V gene TRBV11-2; D is unclear. In DNA, the CDR3 is TGTGCCAGCAGCCCGGGTCCAAGATACGGGTTCTCTGGGGCCAACGTCCTGACTTTC. Its translation: CASSPGPRYGFSGANVLTF.